A single sample gave rise to the 10 T cell receptor beta chains below, sequenced in a study of vaccination effects on CD4 cells after COVID-19. These TCRs are of unknown antigen specificity. Sequencing was performed with immunoSEQ multiplex PCR; in TCRdb, only in-frame clones are kept and a portion is missing. The sample comprises fewer than 25,000 clones, less than 75% of which are singletons, and 7.8% rests with the top ten. Viral peptide pool expansion of antigen-specific CD4+ T cells preceded sequencing in the ViraFEST assay. Culture proceeded for about 11 days, and CD4+ T cells were then isolated. Two doses of BNT162b2 or mRNA-1273 vaccine were administered to participants. This specimen was CD4+ T cells from PBMCs cultured with SARS-CoV-2 spike peptides, taken after COVID-19 vaccination. Every receptor here comes from a human donor who received a COVID-19 vaccine.

The genes are TRBV2 and TRBJ2-5, with TRBD2 matching 8 bases. The CDR3 length is 16 residues. With V trimmed by 7 bases and J by 3 bases, 13 bases remained unmatched. The V gene's germline CDR1 is SNHLY and CDR2 FYNNEI. The CDR3 DNA sequence: TGTGCCAGCACCCGAAGGTTAGCGGGGAGTGAAGAGACCCAGTACTTC. This sequence encodes CASTRRLAGSEETQYF. Complete variable domain (other parts from reference TRBV2 and TRBJ2-5): EPEVTQTPSHQVTQMGQEVILRCVPISNHLYFYWYRQILGQKVEFLVSFYNNEISEKSEIFDDQFSVERPDGSNFTLKIRSTKLEDSAMYFCASTRRLAGSEETQYFGPGTRLLVL.

The rearrangement uses TRBV2 and TRBJ1-2; the D is unclear. CDR3 size: 11 residues. Germline assignment: CDR1 SNHLY and CDR2 FYNNEI. V lost 3 bases and J 5 bases, leaving 4 bases between the germline ends. CDR3: CASSDQYGYTF. CDR3 nucleotide sequence: TGTGCCAGCAGTGACCAGTATGGCTACACCTTC.

The CDR3 coding sequence is TGTGCCAGCAGTGAAAGGGGAAATCAGCCCCAGCATTTT. Protein: CASSERGNQPQHF. The genes are TRBV2 and TRBJ1-5, with D possibly TRBD1 on 5 matching bases. The V gene's germline CDR1 is SNHLY and CDR2 FYNNEI. Deletions cut 2 bases from V and 4 bases from J, with 6 bases between. The CDR3 extends over 13 amino acids. Combining the CDR3 with reference TRBV2 and TRBJ1-5 gives the whole variable domain EPEVTQTPSHQVTQMGQEVILRCVPISNHLYFYWYRQILGQKVEFLVSFYNNEISEKSEIFDDQFSVERPDGSNFTLKIRSTKLEDSAMYFCASSERGNQPQHFGDGTRLSIL.

The chain has TRBV12-5 and TRBJ2-2; 7 bases map to TRBD2. CDR3 size: 18 residues. With 1 base clipped from V and 5 bases from J, the junction kept 13 bases outside the gene matches. Germline assignment: CDR1 LGHNT and CDR2 FRNRAP. In nucleotides, the CDR3 is TGTGCTAGTGGTTTGGATCCTAGCTCGGGAGGTCGGACCGGGGAGCTGTTTTTT. It is translated as CASGLDPSSGGRTGELFF.

The chain is built from TRBV5-5 and TRBJ1-6; D is unclear. This CDR3 contains 17 residues. CDR1 is SGHKS, CDR2 YYEKEE, per germline (reference sequence). The ends were cut back, 0 bases at V and 0 bases at J, with 10 bases in the middle. DNA of the CDR3: TGTGCCAGCAGCTTGGTCGGCGAGAGCTCCTATAATTCACCCCTCCACTTT. It yields the protein CASSLVGESSYNSPLHF.

The chain has TRBV5-1 and TRBJ2-1; perhaps TRBD1 as D (5 bases). Germline CDR1 SGHRS, CDR2 YFSETQ. The CDR3 is 11 amino acids. V was shortened by 2 bases and J by 13 bases, with 10 bases between the two germline ends. CDR3 in DNA: TGCGCCAGCAGCTTCCAGGACAACCAGTTCTTC. Its translation is CASSFQDNQFF. The whole variable domain, filled in from reference TRBV5-1 and TRBJ2-1, reads KAGVTQTPRYLIKTRGQQVTLSCSPISGHRSVSWYQQTPGQGLQFLFEYFSETQRNKGNFPGRFSGRQFSNSRSEMNVSTLELGDSALYLCASSFQDNQFFGPGTRLTVL.

The rearrangement joins TRBV12-3 or TRBV12-4 to TRBJ1-4; D might be TRBD1 (6 bases). The CDR3 is 13 residues long. Trimming shortened V by 6 bases and J by 8 bases, and 13 bases separated the two germline ends. CDR3 protein: CASRSGQGEKLFF. The DNA for the CDR3 is TGTGCCAGCAGGAGTGGGCAGGGGGAAAAACTGTTTTTT.

This chain connects TRBV6-1 to TRBJ1-2; D not certain. This CDR3 spans 17 amino acids. Germline V CDR1 and CDR2: MNHNS, SASEGT. The V end lost 6 bases, the J end lost 5 bases, and 25 bases lay between the germline ends. DNA for the CDR3: TGTGCCAGCAGAGAACGGCCGGGAAGGGTGTCTTGGTATGGCTACACCTTC. The encoded protein is CASRERPGRVSWYGYTF.

The rearrangement links TRBV5-4 to TRBJ2-3, with 8 bases matching TRBD2. With V trimmed by 4 bases and J by 8 bases, 12 bases remained unmatched. This CDR3 contains 15 residues. Germline CDR1 reads SGHNT; CDR2 reads YYREEE (reference sequence). This CDR3 reads CASSLSGERAGTQYF. DNA for the CDR3: TGTGCCAGCAGCCTTAGCGGGGAACGAGCGGGTACGCAGTATTTT.

The chain has TRBV11-2 and TRBJ2-7, with 7 bases aligning to TRBD1. CDR3 length: 18 amino acids. V lost 4 bases to trimming and J lost 8 bases; unmatched junction nucleotides: 23. Germline V gene sequence: CDR1 SGHAT, CDR2 FQNNGV. The CDR3, as DNA: TGTGCCAGCAGCTCATTCGGGACAGCCGAAAGTCTGGATCGTCAGCAGTACTTC. Its translation: CASSSFGTAESLDRQQYF.